These 19 T cell receptor beta chains share one sample of origin, sequenced in a study of molecular identifiers for immune sequencing clone quantification. TCRdb fed the PCR reads into MiXCR, producing one record per CDR3 protein. The sample consists of around 470,000 distinct CDR3 sequences, around 21% of them appearing once. The specimen sequenced was naive CD8+ T cells from blood, with Jurkat cell RNA spiked in. Documented subset: FACS-sorted CD8+CD4-CCR7+CD45RA+ naive T cells. These receptors all stem from a human donor in good health. Some libraries in this study had Jurkat cell RNA spiked in.

This clonotype was detected ten times or more. The genes are TRBV11-2 and TRBJ2-3; no clear D gene. Germline assignment: CDR1 SGHAT and CDR2 FQNNGV. This CDR3 spans 12 amino acids. The V end lost 3 bases, the J end lost 4 bases, and 5 bases lay between the germline ends. CDR3 DNA sequence: TGTGCCAGCAGCTTCAATCCAGATACGCAGTATTTT. Its protein product is CASSFNPDTQYF.

This CDR3 is CASSEFGTDYEQYF. As DNA, the CDR3 is TGTGCCAGCAGTGAATTTGGGACGGACTACGAGCAGTACTTC. The chain joins TRBV6-1 to TRBJ2-7; tentatively, D is TRBD1 or TRBD2 (5 bases each). Trimming pared 2 bases from V and 3 bases from J, leaving 11 bases between. This CDR3 is built from 14 residues. The V gene's germline CDR1 is MNHNS and CDR2 SASEGT.

This clonotype was observed a few times. The V and J genes are TRBV30 and TRBJ2-7; 7 bases line up with TRBD2. From germline, CDR1 is GTSNPN and CDR2 SVGIG (reference sequence). Trimming took 5 bases from V and 0 from J; bases not matched to a gene: 4. This CDR3 region has 13 residues. The CDR3 loop is CAWSSGFSYEQYF. The DNA of the CDR3 is TGTGCCTGGTCTAGCGGATTCTCCTACGAGCAGTACTTC.

The chain recombines TRBV12-3 or TRBV12-4 with TRBJ1-6; D not resolved. Trimming took off 3 bases at V and 8 bases at J, with 8 bases between the two ends. The CDR3 has 13 residues. CDR3 sequence: CASSFEGYSPLHF. The CDR3 DNA reads as TGTGCCAGCAGTTTTGAGGGTTATTCACCCCTCCACTTT.

As regards this clonotype: Lacking the conserved final phenylalanine or tryptophan, this CDR3 likely reflects a read error. This sequence joins TRBV15 and TRBJ2-5; D remains unclear. CDR3 size: 15 residues. The ends were cut back, 0 bases at V and 0 bases at J, with 8 bases in the middle. From germline, CDR1 is LNHNV and CDR2 YYDKDF (reference sequence). CDR3 nucleotides: TGTGCCACCAGCAGAGAATACAGTTACCAAGAGACCCAGTACTCC. Encoded protein: CATSREYSYQETQYS.

This clonotype was picked up many times. The chain combines TRBV29-1 with TRBJ2-7, with 10 bases fitting TRBD1. Germline V gene lookup returns CDR1 SQVTM and CDR2 ANQGSEA. V was clipped by 8 bases and J by 6 bases; unmatched bases: 10. CDR3 length: 13 residues. The CDR3 region has the DNA TGCAGCTTATTAACCGGGACAGGGGCCGAGCAGTACTTC. Its translation is CSLLTGTGAEQYF.

This chain joins TRBV20-1 and TRBJ2-7; no firm D call. Per germline, CDR1 DFQATT and CDR2 SNEGSKA (reference sequence). The CDR3 length is 17 residues. The V end was cut by 0 bases, the J end by 3 bases, with 21 bases between. The CDR3 nucleotides read TGCAGTGCTAGAGATAAAGAGTCACCCAGCCTTAACTACGAGCAGTACTTC. This encodes CSARDKESPSLNYEQYF.

This clonotype was observed a few times. The rearrangement links TRBV7-6 to TRBJ2-2; no reliable D call. This CDR3 is 11 amino acids long. Trimming took 11 bases from V and 6 from J, leaving 10 bases between them. CDR1 is SGHVS, CDR2 FNYEAQ, per germline. The CDR3 DNA follows: TGTGCCGCGGAGAGAGCCGGGGAGCTGTTTTTT. This encodes CAAERAGELFF.

This clonotype was detected a few times. This sequence joins TRBV20-1 and TRBJ2-7; 8 bases are a match to TRBD1. Unmatched junction bases numbered 4, after V lost 3 bases and J lost 0 bases. CDR1 is DFQATT, CDR2 SNEGSKA, per germline (reference sequence). This CDR3 spans 14 amino acids. CDR3 loop: CSARNRGISYEQYF. DNA for the CDR3: TGCAGTGCTAGGAACAGGGGGATCTCCTACGAGCAGTACTTC.

This clonotype was seen a few times. This rearrangement joins TRBV9 to TRBJ1-2, with TRBD1 as a possible D gene (5 bases). V lost 2 bases and J lost 2, with 31 bases in between. CDR1 and CDR2 from the germline V gene are SGDLS and YYNGEE. The CDR3 is 21 amino acids. The CDR3 loop reads CASSVTPLSGDGGVVNYGYTF. In nucleotides, the CDR3 is TGTGCCAGCAGCGTTACCCCACTCTCTGGTGATGGGGGAGTAGTCAACTATGGCTACACCTTC. Full variable domain (rest looked up from reference TRBV9 and TRBJ1-2): DSGVTQTPKHLITATGQRVTLRCSPRSGDLSVYWYQQSLDQGLQFLIQYYNGEERAKGNILERFSAQQFPDLHSELNLSSLELGDSALYFCASSVTPLSGDGGVVNYGYTFGSGTRLTVV.

This clonotype showed up many times. This rearrangement joins TRBV27 to TRBJ2-6; D gene unclear. V was pared by 5 bases and J by 1 base, with 3 bases between. CDR1 and CDR2 (germline): MNHEY, SMNVEV (reference sequence). The CDR3 runs 13 residues. CDR3 DNA: TGTGCCAGCAGTATTTCTGGGGCCAACGTCCTGACTTTC. The encoded protein is CASSISGANVLTF.

The rearrangement links TRBV19 to TRBJ1-5; a weak D match, TRBD1 (5 bases). V shed 5 bases and J shed 1 base, with 27 bases lying between them. CDR1 LNHDA and CDR2 SQIVND come from the germline V gene (reference sequence). The CDR3 has 20 amino acids. Written as DNA, the CDR3 is TGTGCCAGTAGTCTCACGATCGCTTACAGGAAGGGGCGAAGCAATCAGCCCCAGCATTTT. Amino acid sequence: CASSLTIAYRKGRSNQPQHF.

This chain joins TRBV23-1 and TRBJ2-7, with 14 bases lining up with TRBD2. TRBV23-1 is given ORF status, its function remaining uncertain. This CDR3 has 20 amino acids. Losses at the gene ends were 4 bases for V and 5 bases for J; bases not matched to a gene: 19. The CDR3, as DNA: TGCGCCAGCAGTCCTAACCGCGGACTAGCGGGAGGATCGGGTCGCCACGAGCAGTACTTC. Its translation is CASSPNRGLAGGSGRHEQYF.

There are a few counts of this clonotype. This chain links TRBV4-1 with TRBJ1-4, with unresolved D. V was pared by 0 bases and J by 6 bases, with 14 bases between. Germline V lookup: CDR1 MGHRA, CDR2 YSYEKL. The CDR3 is 16 residues long. The CDR3 protein is CASSQDLWSLDEKLFF. CDR3 bases: TGCGCCAGCAGCCAAGATCTTTGGTCGTTAGATGAAAAACTGTTTTTT.

This CDR3 reads CASSPPGGQTTGELFF. The CDR3 DNA reads TGTGCCAGCAGCCCCCCGGGAGGGCAGACCACCGGGGAGCTGTTTTTT. V and J are TRBV9 and TRBJ2-2; 8 bases line up with TRBD2. The CDR3 covers 16 residues. With 4 bases clipped from V and 4 bases from J, the junction kept 9 bases outside the gene matches. The germline CDR1 and CDR2 sequences are SGDLS and YYNGEE.

This clonotype came up a few times. The chain couples TRBV5-4 to TRBJ2-7, with TRBD1 matching over 8 bases. V lost 4 bases to trimming and J lost 1 base; unmatched junction nucleotides: 10. The germline V gene encodes CDR1 SGHNT and CDR2 YYREEE (reference sequence). The CDR3 consists of 16 residues. The CDR3 DNA sequence: TGTGCCAGCAGCCGTGGGACAGGCGCCCGTTCCTACGAGCAGTACTTC. Translation: CASSRGTGARSYEQYF.

V usage is TRBV4-3 and J usage is TRBJ2-2; 9 positions agree with TRBD2. The CDR3 covers 18 residues. The J segment lost 7 bases and the V segment lost 0 bases, leaving 12 bases of the junction unmatched. Germline CDR1 reads LGHNA; CDR2 reads YSLEER. The CDR3 is CASSQDGGREGCVGELFF. Here the CDR3 DNA reads TGCGCCAGCAGCCAAGATGGAGGGCGGGAGGGATGTGTCGGGGAGCTGTTTTTT.

Details on this clonotype: Sequence at one end of the junction differs from germline and may be a read error. The chain recombines TRBV6-6 with TRBJ2-3, with D tentatively TRBD1 or TRBD2 (5 bases each). The CDR3 has 13 residues. CDR1 and CDR2 from the germline V gene are MNHNY and SVGAGI (reference sequence). The CDR3 DNA reads as TGTGCCAGAGGGGAGACCCCCACAGATACGCTGTATTTT. Translation gives CARGETPTDTLYF.

This clonotype has ten or more counts. This chain joins TRBV30 and TRBJ2-7, with 10 bases lining up with TRBD2. The CDR3 spans 11 residues. CDR1 and CDR2 from the germline V gene are GTSNPN and SVGIG (reference sequence). V lost 4 bases and J lost 13; bases outside the gene matches: 7. DNA of the CDR3: TGTGCCTGGACCTCTAGCGGGAGAGGCTACTTC. It translates to CAWTSSGRGYF.